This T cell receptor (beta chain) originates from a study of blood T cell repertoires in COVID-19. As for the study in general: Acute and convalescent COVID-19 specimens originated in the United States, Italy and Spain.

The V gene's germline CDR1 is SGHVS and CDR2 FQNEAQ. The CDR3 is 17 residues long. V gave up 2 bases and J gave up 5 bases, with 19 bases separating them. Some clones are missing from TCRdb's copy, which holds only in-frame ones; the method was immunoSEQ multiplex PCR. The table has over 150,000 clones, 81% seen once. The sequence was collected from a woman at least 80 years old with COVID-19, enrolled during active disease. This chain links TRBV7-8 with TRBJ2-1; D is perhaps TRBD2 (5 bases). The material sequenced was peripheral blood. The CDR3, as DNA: TGTGCCAGCAGCTTACCCCCGGACTGGAAAACTGACAATGAGCAGTTCTTC. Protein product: CASSLPPDWKTDNEQFF.